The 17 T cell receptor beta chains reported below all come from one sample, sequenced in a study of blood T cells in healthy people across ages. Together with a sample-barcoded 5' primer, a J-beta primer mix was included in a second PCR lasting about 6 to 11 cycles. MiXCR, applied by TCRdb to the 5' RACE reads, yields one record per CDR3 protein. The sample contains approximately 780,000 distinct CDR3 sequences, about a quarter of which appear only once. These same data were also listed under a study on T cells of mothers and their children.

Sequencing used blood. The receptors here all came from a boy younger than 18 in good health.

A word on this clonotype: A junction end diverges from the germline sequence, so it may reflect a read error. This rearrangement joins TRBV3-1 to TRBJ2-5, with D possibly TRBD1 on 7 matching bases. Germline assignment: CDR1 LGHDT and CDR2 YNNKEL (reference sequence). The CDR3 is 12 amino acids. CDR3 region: CASSQAQGGLHF. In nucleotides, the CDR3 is TGTGCCAGCAGCCAAGCCCAGGGGGGCTTGCACTTC.

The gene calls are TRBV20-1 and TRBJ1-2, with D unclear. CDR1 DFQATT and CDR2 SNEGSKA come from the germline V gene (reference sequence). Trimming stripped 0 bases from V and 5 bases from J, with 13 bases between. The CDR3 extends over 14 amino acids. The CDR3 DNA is TGCAGTGCTAGAGAGGGCGGATCATCTTATGGCTACACCTTC. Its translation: CSAREGGSSYGYTF.

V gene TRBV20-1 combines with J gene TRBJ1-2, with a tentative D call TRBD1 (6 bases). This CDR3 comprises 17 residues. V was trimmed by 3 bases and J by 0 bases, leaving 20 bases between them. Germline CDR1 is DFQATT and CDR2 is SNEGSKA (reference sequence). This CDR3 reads CSASSARGFSANYGYTF. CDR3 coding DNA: TGCAGTGCTAGCTCCGCCAGGGGCTTCTCAGCTAACTATGGCTACACCTTC.

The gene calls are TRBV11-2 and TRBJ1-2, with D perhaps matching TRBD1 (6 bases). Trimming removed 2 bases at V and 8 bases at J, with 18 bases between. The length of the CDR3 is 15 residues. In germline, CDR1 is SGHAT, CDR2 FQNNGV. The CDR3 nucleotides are TGTGCCAGCAGCTTATACACAGGGAGTTTGGGAGGCTACACCTTC. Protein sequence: CASSLYTGSLGGYTF.

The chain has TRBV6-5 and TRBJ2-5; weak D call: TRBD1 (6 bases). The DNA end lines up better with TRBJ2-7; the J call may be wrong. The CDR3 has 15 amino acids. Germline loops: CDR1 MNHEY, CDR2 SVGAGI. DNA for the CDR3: TGTGCCAGCAGTTACTCGGCAGGGGTAACCTACGAGCAGTACTTC. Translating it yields CASSYSAGVTYEQYF.

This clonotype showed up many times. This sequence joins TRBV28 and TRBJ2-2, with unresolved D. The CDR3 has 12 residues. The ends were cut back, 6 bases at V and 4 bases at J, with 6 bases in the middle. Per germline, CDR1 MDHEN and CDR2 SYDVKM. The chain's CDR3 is CASRLGTGELFF. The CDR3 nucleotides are TGTGCCAGCAGACTTGGCACCGGGGAGCTGTTTTTT.

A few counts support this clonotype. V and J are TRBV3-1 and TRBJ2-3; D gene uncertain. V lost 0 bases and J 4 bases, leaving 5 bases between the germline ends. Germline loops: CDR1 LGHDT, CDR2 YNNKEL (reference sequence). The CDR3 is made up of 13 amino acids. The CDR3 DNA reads TGTGCCAGCAGCCAAGATATGGCAGATACGCAGTATTTT. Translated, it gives CASSQDMADTQYF.

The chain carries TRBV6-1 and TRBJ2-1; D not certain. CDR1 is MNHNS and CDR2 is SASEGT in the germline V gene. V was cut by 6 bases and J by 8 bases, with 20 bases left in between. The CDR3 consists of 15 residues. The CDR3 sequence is CASRIGRKGPDEQFF. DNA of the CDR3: TGTGCCAGCAGGATTGGTAGGAAGGGCCCGGATGAGCAGTTCTTC.

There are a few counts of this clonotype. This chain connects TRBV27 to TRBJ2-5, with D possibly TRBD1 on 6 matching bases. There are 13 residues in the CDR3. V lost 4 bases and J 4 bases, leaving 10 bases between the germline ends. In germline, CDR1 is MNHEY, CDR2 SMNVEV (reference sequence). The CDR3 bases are TGTGCCAGCAGTTCCCGGGACACAGAGACCCAGTACTTC. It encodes CASSSRDTETQYF.

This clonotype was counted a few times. The CDR3 loop is CASSGPGAFYGYTF. CDR3 coding DNA: TGTGCCAGCAGCGGCCCTGGTGCCTTCTATGGCTACACCTTC. This chain links TRBV2 with TRBJ1-2, with D uncertain. Per germline, CDR1 SNHLY and CDR2 FYNNEI. V was cut by 6 bases and J by 4 bases, with 15 bases left in between. The CDR3 runs to 14 residues.

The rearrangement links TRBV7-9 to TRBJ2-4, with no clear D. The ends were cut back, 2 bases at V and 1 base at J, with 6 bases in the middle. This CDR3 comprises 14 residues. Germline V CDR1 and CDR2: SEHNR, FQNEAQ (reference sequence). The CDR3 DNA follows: TGTGCCAGCAGCTTATCAGTTGCCAAAAACATTCAGTACTTC. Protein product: CASSLSVAKNIQYF.

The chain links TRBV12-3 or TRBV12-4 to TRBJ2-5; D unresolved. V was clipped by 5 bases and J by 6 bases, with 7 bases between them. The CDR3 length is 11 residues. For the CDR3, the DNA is TGTGCCAGCAGTACACAGCAGACCCAGTACTTC. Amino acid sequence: CASSTQQTQYF.

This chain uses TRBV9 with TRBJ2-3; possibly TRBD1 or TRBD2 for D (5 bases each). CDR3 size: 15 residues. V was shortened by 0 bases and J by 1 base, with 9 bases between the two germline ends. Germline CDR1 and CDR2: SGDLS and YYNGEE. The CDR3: CASSVAEGRTDTQYF. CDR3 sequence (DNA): TGTGCCAGCAGCGTAGCCGAGGGGCGCACAGATACGCAGTATTTT.

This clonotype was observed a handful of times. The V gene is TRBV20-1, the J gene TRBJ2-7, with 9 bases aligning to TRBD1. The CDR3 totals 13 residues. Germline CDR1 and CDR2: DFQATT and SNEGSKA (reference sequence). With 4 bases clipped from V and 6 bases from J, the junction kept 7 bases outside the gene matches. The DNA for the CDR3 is TGCAGTGCTACCCGGACAGGGGAAGGCGAGCAGTACTTC. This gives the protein CSATRTGEGEQYF.

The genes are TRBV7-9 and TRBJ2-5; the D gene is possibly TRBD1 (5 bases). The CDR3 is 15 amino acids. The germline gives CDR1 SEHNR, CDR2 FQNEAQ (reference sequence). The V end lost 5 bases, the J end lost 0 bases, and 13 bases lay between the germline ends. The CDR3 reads CASSPWTTYQETQYF. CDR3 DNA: TGTGCCAGCAGCCCTTGGACAACTTACCAAGAGACCCAGTACTTC.

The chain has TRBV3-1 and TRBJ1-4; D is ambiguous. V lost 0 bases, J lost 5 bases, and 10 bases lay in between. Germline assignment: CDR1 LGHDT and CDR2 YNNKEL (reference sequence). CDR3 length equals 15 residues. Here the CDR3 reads CASSQEGTRNEKLFF. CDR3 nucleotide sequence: TGTGCCAGCAGCCAAGAGGGCACTAGAAATGAAAAACTGTTTTTT.

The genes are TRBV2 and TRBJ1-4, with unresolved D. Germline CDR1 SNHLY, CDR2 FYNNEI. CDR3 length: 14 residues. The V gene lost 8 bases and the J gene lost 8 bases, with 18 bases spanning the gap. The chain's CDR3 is CASGSRETGEKLFF. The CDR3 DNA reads TGTGCCAGCGGGTCTCGGGAGACGGGGGAAAAACTGTTTTTT.